Listed here are 3 T cell receptor beta chains from one sample, sequenced in a study of control samples from healthy donors and cancer patients. Clones were sequenced by immunoSEQ multiplex PCR, and TCRdb holds only the in-frame ones, with some missing. The table records around 94,000 clones, less than 95% of them present only once. The sequenced sample was blood. The receptor source for this set is a woman younger than 35 in good health.

CDR3 DNA sequence: TGCAGCGTTACTGGCCCGAACACTGAAGCTTTCTTT. It encodes CSVTGPNTEAFF. The chain couples TRBV29-1 to TRBJ1-1; D remains ambiguous. Germline loops: CDR1 SQVTM, CDR2 ANQGSEA. Trimming removed 5 bases at V and 1 base at J, with 8 bases between. The CDR3 is made up of 12 amino acids.

J is TRBJ2-7 and V is TRBV3-1 (or the pseudogene TRBV3-2); 8 bases line up with TRBD1. Per germline, CDR1 LGHDT and CDR2 YNNKEL (reference sequence). After removal of 3 bases from V and 0 bases from J, the junction contained 10 bases not matched to a gene. The length of the CDR3 is 17 residues. The CDR3, as DNA: TGTGCCAGCAGCCAGAGAGGACAGGGCCGCGACTCCTACGAGCAGTACTTC. It codes for CASSQRGQGRDSYEQYF.

The CDR3 is CASSLSSGANVLTF. The DNA of the CDR3 is TGTGCCAGCTCACTAAGCTCTGGGGCCAACGTCCTGACTTTC. The chain couples TRBV18 to TRBJ2-6, with D uncertain. V was shortened by 4 bases and J by 0 bases, with 4 bases between the two germline ends. Germline-derived CDR1 and CDR2 are KGHSH and LQKENI. The CDR3 consists of 14 residues.